Listed here are 2 T cell receptor beta chains from one sample, sequenced in a study of OX40 agonist ivuxolimab in advanced cancers. The method was immunoSEQ multiplex PCR; TCRdb's version includes in-frame clones alone and lacks a portion of them. Of 75,000 to 80,000 clones listed, approximately 87% were seen once; the top ten hold around 6.6%. Material: CD4+ or CD8+ T cells sorted from blood, obtained in a trial of the OX40 agonist ivuxolimab. These receptors were collected from an adult with an advanced solid tumor such as melanoma, head and neck, liver or kidney cancer.

The rearrangement uses TRBV28 and TRBJ1-2, with D unclear. The CDR3 runs to 15 residues. The germline V gene has CDR1 MDHEN and CDR2 SYDVKM. Trimming shortened V by 6 bases and J by 1 base, and 15 bases separated the two germline ends. The chain's CDR3 is CASRMEGLLNYGYTF. The CDR3 nucleotides read TGTGCCAGCAGGATGGAGGGCCTACTTAACTATGGCTACACCTTC.

There are a few counts of this clone. This sample includes further DNA sequences coding for the same CDR3. V usage is TRBV6-1 and J usage is TRBJ2-2; D is unresolved. Germline-derived CDR1 and CDR2 are MNHNS and SASEGT. V dropped 0 bases and J dropped 3 bases, with 2 bases sitting between them. The CDR3 extends over 13 amino acids. Written as DNA, the CDR3 is TGTGCCAGCAGTGAAGCTGACACCGGGGAGCTGTTTTTT. Translation: CASSEADTGELFF.